This T cell receptor (beta chain) comes out of a study of blood T cells in healthy people across ages. Findings and caveats of the study: One million T cells yielded diversity estimates that were considered underestimates.

Using a J-beta primer mix together with a sample-barcoded 5' primer, a second PCR was run for roughly 7 to 12 cycles. Each cDNA molecule was tagged by a template-switch adaptor that had 12 random nucleotides. TCRdb processed the 5' RACE reads anew with MiXCR; each CDR3 protein has one entry. This repertoire shows approximately 800,000 distinct CDR3 sequences, more than 35% found once; its top ten account for approximately 18%. In the case of this clonotype: Its antigen is not known.

The CDR3 extends over 15 amino acids. V shed 5 bases, J shed 0 bases, and the junction held 2 bases outside the gene matches. In germline, CDR1 is MDHEN, CDR2 SYDVKM. The rearrangement joins TRBV28 to TRBJ2-5; 11 bases are a match to TRBD2. The source of this sequence is a man at least 80 years old in good health. The sequencing input was blood. As DNA, the CDR3 is TGTGCCAGCAGTCCGACTAGCGGGGACCAAGAGACCCAGTACTTC. Protein: CASSPTSGDQETQYF.